The clone carrying this TCR beta chain was counted between two and nine times. Its target is not known. The sample belongs to a study of T-cell reconstitution after alpha-beta-depleted transplantation in children. CDR1 is SGHRS and CDR2 is YFSETQ in the germline V gene. J lost 5 bases, V lost 0 bases, and 8 bases had no gene match. The CDR3 has 15 amino acids. Unique molecular identifiers were used in preparing the TCRbeta library. MiXCR was run by TCRdb on the PCR reads, yielding one entry per CDR3 protein. The sample contains 780,000 or so distinct CDR3 sequences, around 17% of which appear only once. Overall study results and limits: One year post-transplant, T-cell counts and diversity were largely derived from T cells produced anew. Several hundred expanded graft clones reportedly supplied alpha-beta T cells about two months after transplant. Diversity of TCRbeta at day 60 was high in some patients, arising from surviving recipient T cells and thymic progenitors.

The clonotype comes from a male patient aged 5 to 17 who had a stem cell transplant for acute lymphoblastic leukemia, so the T cells may come from the graft donor. The sequencing here drew on PBMCs, mostly from graft donor cells, taken 360 days after TCRalphabeta/CD19-depleted stem cell transplant. The chain has TRBV5-1 and TRBJ2-7; 7 bases agree with TRBD1. CDR3 loop: CASSLGPQGENEQYF. In nucleotides, the CDR3 is TGCGCCAGCAGCTTGGGCCCGCAGGGGGAGAACGAGCAGTACTTC.